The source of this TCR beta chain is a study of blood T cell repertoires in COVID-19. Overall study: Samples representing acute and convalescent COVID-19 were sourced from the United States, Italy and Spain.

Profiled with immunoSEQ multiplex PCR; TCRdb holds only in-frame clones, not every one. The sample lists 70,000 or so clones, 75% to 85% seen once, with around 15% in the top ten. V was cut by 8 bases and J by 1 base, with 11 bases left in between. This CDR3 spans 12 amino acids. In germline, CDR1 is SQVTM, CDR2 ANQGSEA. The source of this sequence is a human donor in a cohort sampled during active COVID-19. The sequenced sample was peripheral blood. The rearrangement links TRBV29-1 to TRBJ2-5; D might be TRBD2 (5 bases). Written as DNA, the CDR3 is TGCAGCACAAACGAGGGCCAAGAGACCCAGTACTTC. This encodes CSTNEGQETQYF.